This T cell receptor beta chain is drawn from a study of cytomegalovirus exposure and HLA in healthy donors (TCRdb year 2017). About the investigation overall: An earlier analysis of more than 550 of the donors reported over 250 Gb of sequence data and 90 million to 120 million unique TCR beta sequences obtained from 150 million to 200 million T cells. An early release covering roughly 600 HLA-typed donors comprised 250 to 350 gigabases of sequencing data and roughly 85 million unique TCR sequences. Among the approximately 420 genotyped donors, 81% belonged to the genetic ancestry cluster associated with self-reported Caucasian donors. The study was designed to test whether signatures of past pathogen exposure could be identified by cataloging public T cell receptors. Using immunosequencing, the study profiled T cell repertoires from about 610 subjects and related those repertoires to cytomegalovirus serostatus. In addition to the first cohort of about 650 subjects, a separate validation cohort of 120 different subjects was used. High-throughput TCR immunosequencing, statistical association of individual TCRs with disease status, and machine learning were combined to predict cytomegalovirus infection status. In a later analysis, previously published TCR beta repertoires from about 670 donors were re-analyzed and high-resolution HLA genotyping was added so that TCR occurrence patterns could be studied. Rather than drawing on any new phenotypic data, the later analysis identified candidate immune exposures from TCR beta sequences and the way those sequences occurred across donors. An earlier analysis of 500 to 650 of the donors applied high-throughput TCR beta sequencing to assess whether each TCR beta V gene segment acted as functional or pseudogenic. Donor age, sex, ethnicity and CMV serostatus were compiled alongside the repertoire data. In a later genetic analysis, genome-wide SNP genotypes for about three fifths of the roughly 670 donors were used, and that subset was treated as a discovery cohort. All discovery cohort repertoires had been generated on a single sequencing platform. HLA typing included class I and class II loci at four-digit resolution. Typing coverage differed by locus: A, B, C, DRB1 and DQB1 were typed in roughly 629-640 donors, DQA1 in about 550, DPA1 in approximately 610, and DPB1 in roughly 450. A handful of DR-DQ haplotypes were handled as single units for association and clustering because linkage in the cohort was strong. Across some 400 genotyped donors of the cohort, an average of roughly 250,000 unique TCR beta nucleotide sequences per donor were sequenced, and roughly a sixth of those sequences were non-productive.

As regards this clone: Its antigen is still unknown. No base qualities exist here, and no much larger clone lies one base off it.

The cohort was made up of 500 to 800 healthy bone marrow donors. At the time of sampling, every cohort member was nominally healthy, though immune exposures that went unrecorded were likely present. The donor was CMV seronegative and belonged to the group of 352 seronegative cohort members. Every donor gave a peripheral blood sample, and the peripheral blood mononuclear cells from that sample were used for TCR beta sequencing. The Qiagen DNeasy Blood Extraction Kit was used to extract genomic DNA from the blood cell samples. General conclusions and limits of the study: A later analysis associated roughly 17,000 TCR beta sequences with specific HLA alleles at a false discovery rate of 0.05. The presence/absence analyses assumed that sequencing depth was roughly uniform across donors, and that assumption may not be true. In a later genetic analysis, fewer N-insertions in productive TCRs were reported among donors in an Asian-associated ancestry cluster than the approximately 630-donor mean. Most CMV-associated TCR beta chains appeared to be HLA-restricted in a later analysis, and the HLA associations seemed to be driven largely by CMV exposure. In a later analysis, HLA-associated TCR beta chains were found to be more clonally expanded and to have lower generation probabilities than equally common non-associated chains. CMV serostatus was the only immune exposure information available for the cohort. Linkage disequilibrium might explain the correlated functional status among segregating V segments, but an unknown experimental factor could not be ruled out. In an earlier analysis of about 600 of the donors, most TCR beta V segments appeared in productive rearrangements about 87% or about 30% of the time, broadly matching IMGT annotations. When HLA alleles, especially DR and DQ, strongly co-occurred, TCR associations were difficult to assign to individual alleles. Because some donors lacked HLA typing at each locus, the association tests relied only on the typed subset. V-gene and J-gene trimming of TCR beta chains was associated with a missense DCLRE1C variant in a later genetic analysis, and the association was replicated in an independent cohort. A few of the identified cytomegalovirus-associated TCR beta chains were confirmed in vitro to be specific for cytomegalovirus antigens. Some IMGT-functional V segments, including TRBV6-2 and TRBV6-3, could not be told apart with the 87-base-pair reads, so those segments were excluded. Cytomegalovirus status was reported to be diagnosed by the classifier with high specificity and sensitivity in both the original and validation cohorts. In the study, 150 to 200 TCR beta chains were listed as associated with cytomegalovirus. A further reported finding was that TCR beta sequences accurately predicted the HLA-A and HLA-B alleles for most subjects in the first cohort. In a later analysis, several top co-occurrence clusters were reported to appear linked to parvovirus B19, influenza, CMV and Epstein-Barr virus. In a later analysis, TCR association rates were found to vary across HLA loci, with the most associated TCRs seen for DRB1 alleles and the fewest for HLA-C alleles. Across donors, most TCR sequences were observed very rarely, whereas some public TCRs were present in many individuals. The cohort was sequenced for TCR beta chains only, and without alpha or paired-chain data the features that could be detected were limited. It was suggested by the authors that the approach could potentially be generalized to other disease states and immunological phenotypes. A cluster of highly shared sequence variants was judged likely to be a technical artifact of the sequencing pipeline. Because counts were too low, roughly 17 rarely observed V segments, including chromosome 9 orphons, were left out of the earlier analysis of a few hundred of the donors.

Library generation was performed with the immunoSEQ multiplex PCR assay. The multiplex PCR relied on a mix of 60 forward primers for TCR Vbeta segments and 13 reverse primers for TCR Jbeta segments. A multiplex PCR assay on genomic DNA amplified the CDR3 region of rearranged TCR beta genes. The amplified TCR beta libraries were sequenced on the Illumina HiSeq System as 87-base-pair reads. The study's processing was this. In a later analysis, some 80 million unique TCR beta chains were counted across the approximately 640 repertoires, and roughly 11 million of these chains were shared by at least two donors. Raw reads were error-corrected and collapsed into unique sequences by a nearest-neighbor algorithm in which closely related sequences were merged to remove PCR and sequencing errors. Alignment of CDR3 sequences to IMGT reference sequences was used to assign V, D and J gene segments. For a sequence to be retained, a match of at least six nucleotides was required to both a V gene segment and a J gene segment. Rearrangements were called productive when the CDR3 lacked stop codons and stayed in frame with V and J; all others were non-productive. CDR3 was defined according to IMGT convention as the region running from the second conserved V-encoded cysteine to the conserved J-encoded phenylalanine. The earlier analysis of 550 to 650 of the donors excluded any sequence lacking an unambiguous match to a single V gene segment. An earlier analysis of some 500 of the donors classified V segments as functional when productive rearrangements were above 56.7% and as segregating when the standard deviation between donors was above 5%. A statistical classification framework was built for diagnosing cytomegalovirus status from the catalog of TCR beta chain sequences. V and J gene assignment, in a later analysis, came from comparing TCR nucleotide sequences with IMGT/GENE-DB human TR gene sequences. A later analysis assigned CDR3 sequences and most-parsimonious VDJ recombination scenarios with the TCRdist pipeline. In a later analysis, each TCR beta chain was defined by its CDR3 amino acid sequence together with its V-gene family, and reads lacking a unique V-gene family were excluded. To address suspected cross-contamination and a sequencing artifact, a later analysis removed 550 to 750 highly shared, low-generation-probability nucleotide sequences. In a later analysis, a clonal expansion index for each public chain was calculated from normalized within-repertoire ranks of inferred template counts. Generation probabilities in a later analysis came from a VDJ recombination model fitted to out-of-frame rearrangements, and those results were checked against IGoR. In a later analysis, hypergeometric tests were used to score TCR-TCR, TCR-HLA and TCR-CMV co-occurrence, with a repertoire-size bias correction applied to TCR pairs. False discovery rates were estimated in a later analysis by permuting HLA or CMV assignments 20 times. In a later analysis, co-occurring TCRs were grouped using DBSCAN, with TCRdist sequence similarity added in when clustering inside HLA-allele-positive subsets. Repertoires with fewer than 30,000 or more than 120,000 public chains were left out of co-occurrence clustering, as were four to six repertoires with anomalous nucleotide sharing. Not all clones reach the TCRdb copy of this immuneACCESS table, which keeps in-frame sequences only. Checked studies attribute under half of the gap to unresolved V genes and leave the rest unexplained. V, J and clone size are those of that table, while D and trimming were read from the DNA. Counted in this sample were some 62,000 clones; about 89% of them appeared once. Roughly 1.5% of the sample lies in the top ten.

Measured from the cysteine to the phenylalanine, the CDR3 is 14 residues long. The only DNA kept is the CDR3, 42 bases in frame from the first base. In the germline V gene (reference sequence), CDR1 corresponds to MNHEY and CDR2 to SMNVEV. Relative to germline, V is missing 5 bases and J is missing 4 bases, with 6 bases of the junction outside any gene match. Sequencing was carried out using PBMCs. Recombination joined TRBV27 with TRBJ2-7; TRBD1 fits 9 bases in the junction. The receptor comes from a man in his late teens or twenties in good health and CMV-seronegative. In nucleotides, the sequence is TGTGCCAGCAGTCCACAGGGGGCTATGTACGAGCAGTACTTC. It specifies CASSPQGAMYEQYF.